This TCR beta chain was sequenced for a study of post-analysis software for immune sequencing data. Details on this clonotype: Its antigen remains unknown.

Every TCR beta cDNA library bore unique molecular identifiers. From the PCR reads, TCRdb called clonotypes with MiXCR, one entry per CDR3 protein. The sample has roughly 700,000 distinct CDR3 sequences, roughly 27% seen once. CDR3 length: 17 amino acids. V was cut by 0 bases and J by 8 bases, with 19 bases left in between. CDR1 and CDR2 from the germline V gene are LGHDT and YNNKEL (reference sequence). General study points: The normalized Chao1 diversity of multiple sclerosis patients was significantly lower than that of controls. Compared with controls, patients had more of about 5 TRBV segments, including TRBV5-6, TRBV5-1 and TRBV20-1.

The clonotype comes from a girl under 18 with multiple sclerosis. The rearrangement links TRBV3-1 to TRBJ1-4; D remains ambiguous. Sequenced input: blood. Here the CDR3 DNA reads TGTGCCAGCAGCCAAGATAGGACGCCAGTGTTGAAGGAAAAACTGTTTTTT. It encodes CASSQDRTPVLKEKLFF.